These 24 T cell receptor beta chains were all obtained from the same sample, sequenced in a study of patients and donors after allogeneic stem cell transplantation (dated by TCRdb to about 2020). Libraries came from RT-PCR. For sequencing, a NextSeq 550 was employed. TCRdb applied fastp at Q25 and MiXCR to the public reads, then kept only in-frame beta chains. Entries that share a CDR3 protein sequence are merged under the most common genes and DNA. Present in this sample are about a million distinct CDR3 sequences, roughly 18% of which were seen just once. Around 5.5% of the sample rests with the top ten. The sample was blood, either unsorted or a sorted T cell fraction (not recorded which). All receptors derive from a human donor who was either an allogeneic HSCT recipient or a stem cell or donor lymphocyte infusion donor (not recorded which). It is not recorded whose cells these are; they may come from a transplant donor.

The table lists this clonotype with a few counts. The chain carries TRBV6-1 and TRBJ2-3, with a weak D call TRBD2 (5 bases). This CDR3 is 13 amino acids long. V lost 5 bases to trimming and J lost 2 bases, with 8 bases between them. From germline, CDR1 is MNHNS and CDR2 SASEGT. The CDR3 DNA follows: TGTGCCAGCAGTAGGCGGGTCACAGATACGCAGTATTTT. As protein: CASSRRVTDTQYF.

The rearrangement links TRBV5-7 to TRBJ2-7, with TRBD1 matching 7 bases. TRBV5-7 is annotated as an ORF whose role is uncertain. The CDR3 loop spans 16 amino acids. V lost 7 bases and J lost 1; bases outside the gene matches: 14. The CDR3 sequence: CASRPPATGRSYEQYF. The CDR3 bases are TGTGCCAGCCGACCCCCGGCGACAGGGAGATCCTACGAGCAGTACTTC.

The V and J genes are TRBV19 and TRBJ2-1; D tentatively fits TRBD1 or TRBD2 (5 bases each). CDR1 is LNHDA, CDR2 SQIVND, per germline (reference sequence). CDR3 length: 16 amino acids. V lost 6 bases to trimming and J lost 7 bases, with 22 bases between them. The CDR3 is CASSPTRGPRRNEQFF. The CDR3 region has the DNA TGTGCCAGTAGCCCCACCCGGGGCCCCAGGAGGAATGAGCAGTTCTTC.

The V call is TRBV29-1, the J call TRBJ2-7; D perhaps matches TRBD2 (6 bases). This CDR3 has 13 residues. Germline V CDR1 and CDR2: SQVTM, ANQGSEA. The ends were cut back, 6 bases at V and 4 bases at J, with 16 bases in the middle. CDR3 nucleotide sequence: TGCAGCGTACGCGGAGGGACCCTTTACGAGCAGTACTTC. As protein: CSVRGGTLYEQYF.

The chain links TRBV7-2 to TRBJ2-7; 11 bases are shared with TRBD2. V lost 5 bases and J lost 0; bases outside the gene matches: 6. From germline, CDR1 is SGHTA and CDR2 FQGNSA. CDR3 length: 16 amino acids. This CDR3 reads CASSAGLAESSYEQYF. The CDR3 bases are TGTGCCAGCAGCGCGGGACTAGCGGAAAGCTCCTACGAGCAGTACTTC.

V and J are TRBV7-9 and TRBJ2-2; TRBD2 aligns across 9 bases. CDR1 is SEHNR, CDR2 FQNEAQ, per germline (reference sequence). This CDR3 region has 17 residues. V gave up 2 bases and J gave up 0 bases; unmatched junction bases: 4. The CDR3 loop reads CASSLRSSGANTGELFF. DNA of the CDR3: TGTGCCAGCAGCTTACGGTCTAGCGGGGCGAACACCGGGGAGCTGTTTTTT.

V usage is TRBV2 and J usage is TRBJ2-1; D ambiguous. CDR1 and CDR2 from the germline V gene are SNHLY and FYNNEI. This CDR3 comprises 15 residues. Between the trimmed V and J ends, which lost 7 bases and 4 bases, there was a span of 17 bases. The CDR3 sequence: CASNSVWVGYNEQFF. The CDR3 nucleotides are TGTGCCAGCAACTCGGTCTGGGTAGGATACAATGAGCAGTTCTTC.

The rearrangement links TRBV28 to TRBJ2-1; D possibly corresponds to TRBD2 (6 bases). CDR3 length: 17 amino acids. The V and J ends lost 5 bases and 7 bases respectively, with 24 bases between them. Germline V gives CDR1 MDHEN, CDR2 SYDVKM. CDR3: CASSKFGVALASNEQFF. Written as DNA, the CDR3 is TGTGCCAGCAGTAAATTTGGGGTGGCACTAGCAAGTAATGAGCAGTTCTTC.

V usage is TRBV5-1 and J usage is TRBJ2-7, with unresolved D. Germline CDR1 reads SGHRS; CDR2 reads YFSETQ. This CDR3 is 13 amino acids long. The V end lost 3 bases, the J end lost 2 bases, and 9 bases lay between the germline ends. CDR3 sequence reads: CASSYSIPYEQYF. The CDR3 nucleotides are TGCGCCAGCAGCTACAGCATACCCTACGAGCAGTACTTC.

CDR3 protein: CSARPTGAGETQYF. The CDR3, as DNA: TGCAGTGCTAGACCAACAGGGGCGGGAGAGACCCAGTACTTC. The rearrangement uses TRBV20-1 and TRBJ2-5; 7 bases are shared with TRBD1. Germline CDR1 is DFQATT and CDR2 is SNEGSKA (reference sequence). V shed 2 bases, J shed 4 bases, and the junction held 7 bases outside the gene matches. The CDR3 is 14 amino acids.

The table lists this clonotype with a few counts. This chain uses TRBV20-1 with TRBJ2-3, with D tentatively TRBD2 (6 bases). Germline lookup yields CDR1 DFQATT and CDR2 SNEGSKA (reference sequence). The CDR3 spans 13 residues. The ends were cut back, 0 bases at V and 10 bases at J, with 14 bases in the middle. As DNA, the CDR3 is TGCAGTGCTAGAGACCCGAAGCGGGCTGCGCAGTATTTT. It translates to CSARDPKRAAQYF.

In its sample, this clonotype was seen many times. This chain uses TRBV12-3 or TRBV12-4 with TRBJ1-1; no clear D. The V gene lost 5 bases and the J gene lost 10 bases, with 17 bases spanning the gap. The CDR3 loop spans 13 amino acids. The CDR3 protein is CASSPERTSGAFF. The CDR3 coding sequence is TGTGCCAGCAGTCCGGAAAGGACTAGCGGAGCTTTCTTT.

This sequence joins TRBV12-3 or TRBV12-4 and TRBJ2-3; 10 bases map to TRBD2. This CDR3 comprises 16 residues. V shed 4 bases, J shed 2 bases, and the junction held 6 bases outside the gene matches. CDR3 residues: CASSSGLAKNTDTQYF. DNA for the CDR3: TGTGCCAGCAGTTCGGGACTAGCGAAGAACACAGATACGCAGTATTTT.

This clonotype was picked up many times. The chain recombines TRBV4-1 with TRBJ1-5; D remains ambiguous. CDR1 and CDR2 (germline): MGHRA, YSYEKL. Trimming took off 1 base at V and 1 base at J, with 8 bases between the two ends. The CDR3 extends over 15 amino acids. Here the CDR3 reads CASSQVISSNQPQHF. The DNA of the CDR3 is TGCGCCAGCAGCCAAGTCATCTCCAGCAATCAGCCCCAGCATTTT.

The chain recombines TRBV20-1 with TRBJ2-5; D gene uncertain. This CDR3 comprises 14 residues. Germline-derived CDR1 and CDR2 are DFQATT and SNEGSKA (reference sequence). The V gene lost 3 bases and the J gene lost 1 base, with 12 bases spanning the gap. The CDR3 loop reads CSASAPGSQETQYF. The CDR3 nucleotides are TGCAGTGCTAGTGCCCCCGGGTCCCAAGAGACCCAGTACTTC.

This clonotype has a handful of counts. The genes are TRBV18 and TRBJ1-3, with D hard to call. Germline V gene sequence: CDR1 KGHSH, CDR2 LQKENI. The germline V and J ends were trimmed by 3 bases and 0 bases, with 9 bases remaining between them. This CDR3 has 15 residues. The CDR3 DNA follows: TGTGCCAGCTCACCTGCGGCCCCCTCTGGAAACACCATATATTTT. It specifies CASSPAAPSGNTIYF.

In this sample, this clonotype turned up a few times. The chain has TRBV12-3 or TRBV12-4 and TRBJ2-1; weak D call: TRBD2 (5 bases). CDR3 size: 13 residues. V was trimmed by 4 bases and J by 8 bases, leaving 12 bases between them. CDR3 residues: CASSYTSFYEQFF. CDR3 bases: TGTGCCAGCAGTTACACTAGTTTCTATGAGCAGTTCTTC.

The chain joins TRBV5-4 to TRBJ2-7; the match to TRBD1 covers 7 bases. Germline-derived CDR1 and CDR2 are SGHNT and YYREEE (reference sequence). The V and J ends lost 0 bases and 3 bases, in that order; junction bases with no gene match: 3. The CDR3 totals 14 residues. The DNA for the CDR3 is TGTGCCAGCAGCTTGGCGGGACAGAACTACGAGCAGTACTTC. This translates into CASSLAGQNYEQYF. Variable domain in full (rest from reference TRBV5-4 and TRBJ2-7): ETGVTQSPTHLIKTRGQQVTLRCSSQSGHNTVSWYQQALGQGPQFIFQYYREEENGRGNFPPRFSGLQFPNYSSELNVNALELDDSALYLCASSLAGQNYEQYFGPGTRLTVT.

V usage is TRBV11-3 and J usage is TRBJ2-1; 9 positions match TRBD1. The germline CDR1 and CDR2 sequences are SGHNT and YENEEA. The V gene end was trimmed by 4 bases and the J gene end by 8 bases; junction bases not matched to a gene: 9. CDR3 size: 15 residues. The CDR3 loop is CASSSGTGKADEQFF. CDR3 nucleotides: TGTGCCAGCAGCTCCGGGACAGGGAAAGCGGATGAGCAGTTCTTC.

This clonotype was observed a handful of times. V usage is TRBV6-5 and J usage is TRBJ1-3; D remains unclear. Germline V CDR1 and CDR2: MNHEY, SVGAGI. Trimming took 0 bases from V and 4 from J, leaving 7 bases between them. The CDR3 spans 14 residues. CDR3 DNA sequence: TGTGCCAGCAGTTACTCGGACGGCGGAAACACCATATATTTT. Translation: CASSYSDGGNTIYF.

This clonotype was seen repeatedly, ten times or more. This chain links TRBV29-1 with TRBJ2-1; perhaps TRBD1 as D (6 bases). The V and J ends lost 6 bases and 0 bases respectively, with 9 bases between them. Germline assignment: CDR1 SQVTM and CDR2 ANQGSEA. The CDR3 spans 13 residues. The CDR3 region has the DNA TGCAGCGTGACAGGCCTCTCCTACAATGAGCAGTTCTTC. Amino acid sequence: CSVTGLSYNEQFF.

The rearrangement links TRBV9 to TRBJ2-3; D perhaps matches TRBD1 (6 bases). From germline, CDR1 is SGDLS and CDR2 YYNGEE. The CDR3 has 14 residues. V was clipped by 4 bases and J by 5 bases, with 14 bases between them. As DNA, the CDR3 is TGTGCCAGCAGCCCCGGACAGTCGGGAGATACGCAGTATTTT. Its translation is CASSPGQSGDTQYF.

The gene calls are TRBV3-1 and TRBJ1-2, with 9 bases that match TRBD1. This CDR3 region has 15 residues. V shed 1 base, J shed 3 bases, and the junction held 3 bases outside the gene matches. Looked up from germline, CDR1 is LGHDT and CDR2 is YNNKEL (reference sequence). DNA of the CDR3: TGTGCCAGCAGCCAAGTAGACAGGGGGTACTATGGCTACACCTTC. This codes for CASSQVDRGYYGYTF.

The chain employs TRBV30 and TRBJ2-7, with D perhaps TRBD1 (5 bases). The CDR3 runs 12 residues. V was pared by 2 bases and J by 3 bases, with 8 bases between. Germline CDR1 reads GTSNPN; CDR2 reads SVGIG (reference sequence). The CDR3 coding sequence is TGTGCCTGGAGTAATACAGGCTACGAGCAGTACTTC. Its protein product is CAWSNTGYEQYF.